This section outlines one T cell receptor beta chain sequence together with its context. V was shortened by 0 bases and J by 4 bases, with 3 bases between the two germline ends. Looked up from germline, CDR1 is PRHDT and CDR2 is FYEKMQ (reference sequence). The CDR3 has 12 residues. This sample was taken from a study of blood T cell repertoires in COVID-19. Whole-study context: Italy, Spain and the United States were the sources of the convalescent and acute COVID-19 samples. PBMCs, B-cell-depleted T cells, or T cells provided the cDNA or gDNA that made up the material.

Per the original methods: Quantification of nucleated cells was approximated via reference gene primer amplification. Measured with immunoSEQ multiplex PCR; TCRdb has only the in-frame clones, and not every one. The V and J calls and the clone size are those of that table, but D and trimming were determined from the DNA. The sample contains over 60,000 clones, about nine tenths of which appear only once. The receptor was isolated from a man between 65 and 85 years old with active or convalescent COVID-19. This chain links TRBV13 with TRBJ1-2; unclear D gene. Sequenced input: peripheral blood. The CDR3 DNA follows: TGTGCCAGCAGCTTAGGGGCCTATGGCTACACCTTC. This encodes CASSLGAYGYTF.